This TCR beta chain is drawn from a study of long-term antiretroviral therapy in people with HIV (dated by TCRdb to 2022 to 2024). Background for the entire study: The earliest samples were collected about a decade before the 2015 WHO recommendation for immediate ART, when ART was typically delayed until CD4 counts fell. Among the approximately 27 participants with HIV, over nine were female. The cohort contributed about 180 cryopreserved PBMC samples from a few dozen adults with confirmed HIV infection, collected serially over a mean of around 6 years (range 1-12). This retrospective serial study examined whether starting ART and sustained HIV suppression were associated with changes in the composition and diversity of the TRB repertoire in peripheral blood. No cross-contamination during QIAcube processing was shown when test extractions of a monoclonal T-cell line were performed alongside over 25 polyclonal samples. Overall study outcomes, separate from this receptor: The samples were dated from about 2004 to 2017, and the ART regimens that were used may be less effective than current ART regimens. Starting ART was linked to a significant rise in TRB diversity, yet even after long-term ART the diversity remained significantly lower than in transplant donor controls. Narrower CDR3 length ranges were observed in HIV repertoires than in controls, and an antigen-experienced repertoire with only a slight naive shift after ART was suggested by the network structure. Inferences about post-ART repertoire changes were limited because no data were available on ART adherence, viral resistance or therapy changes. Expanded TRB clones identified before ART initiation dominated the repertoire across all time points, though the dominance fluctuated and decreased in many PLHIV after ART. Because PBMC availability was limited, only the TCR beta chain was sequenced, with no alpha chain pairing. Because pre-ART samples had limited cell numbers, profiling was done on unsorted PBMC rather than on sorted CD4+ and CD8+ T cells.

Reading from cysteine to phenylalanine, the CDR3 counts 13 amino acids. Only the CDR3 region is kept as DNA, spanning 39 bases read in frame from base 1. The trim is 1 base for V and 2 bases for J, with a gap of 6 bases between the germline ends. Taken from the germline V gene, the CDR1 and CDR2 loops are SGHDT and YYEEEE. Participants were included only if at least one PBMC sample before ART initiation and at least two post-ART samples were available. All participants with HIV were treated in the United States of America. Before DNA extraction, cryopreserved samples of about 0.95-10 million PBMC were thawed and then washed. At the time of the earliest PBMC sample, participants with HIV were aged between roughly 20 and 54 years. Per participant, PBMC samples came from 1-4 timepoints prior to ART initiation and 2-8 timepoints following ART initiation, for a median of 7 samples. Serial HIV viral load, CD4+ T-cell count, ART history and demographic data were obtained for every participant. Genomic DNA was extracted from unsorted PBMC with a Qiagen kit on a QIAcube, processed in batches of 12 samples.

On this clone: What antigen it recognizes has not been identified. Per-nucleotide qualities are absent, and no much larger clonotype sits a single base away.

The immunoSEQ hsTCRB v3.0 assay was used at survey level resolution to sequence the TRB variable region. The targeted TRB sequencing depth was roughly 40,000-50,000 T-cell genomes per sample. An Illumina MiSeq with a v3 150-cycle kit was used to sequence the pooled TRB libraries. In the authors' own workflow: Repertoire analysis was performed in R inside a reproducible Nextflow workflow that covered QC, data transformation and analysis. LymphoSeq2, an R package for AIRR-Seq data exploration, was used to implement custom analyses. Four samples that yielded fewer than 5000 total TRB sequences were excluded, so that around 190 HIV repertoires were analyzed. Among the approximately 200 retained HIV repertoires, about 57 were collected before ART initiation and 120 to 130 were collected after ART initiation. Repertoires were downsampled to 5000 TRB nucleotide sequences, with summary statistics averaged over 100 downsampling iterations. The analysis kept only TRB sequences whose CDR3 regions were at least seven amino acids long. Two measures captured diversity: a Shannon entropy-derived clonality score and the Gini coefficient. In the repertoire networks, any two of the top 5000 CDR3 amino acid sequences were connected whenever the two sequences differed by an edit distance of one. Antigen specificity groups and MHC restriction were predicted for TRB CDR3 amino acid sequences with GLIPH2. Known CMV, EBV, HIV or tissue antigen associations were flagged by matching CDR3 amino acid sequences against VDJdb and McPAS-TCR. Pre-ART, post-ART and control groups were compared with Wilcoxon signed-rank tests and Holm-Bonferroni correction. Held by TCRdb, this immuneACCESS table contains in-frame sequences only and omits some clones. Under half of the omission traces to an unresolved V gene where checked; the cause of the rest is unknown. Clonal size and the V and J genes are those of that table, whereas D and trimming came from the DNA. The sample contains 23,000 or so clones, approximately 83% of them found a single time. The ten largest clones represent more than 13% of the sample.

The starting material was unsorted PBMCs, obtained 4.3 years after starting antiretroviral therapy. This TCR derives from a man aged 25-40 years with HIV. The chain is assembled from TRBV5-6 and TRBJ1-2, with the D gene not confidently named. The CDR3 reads CASSLQQNYGYTF. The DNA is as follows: TGTGCCAGCAGCTTGCAACAGAACTATGGCTACACCTTC.